The rows below give T cell receptor beta chains drawn from one sample of a study of blood T cell repertoires in COVID-19. The data were produced by immunoSEQ multiplex PCR, yet TCRdb's version contains in-frame clones alone and is incomplete. The sample has a few hundred thousand clones; 75% to 90% are singletons. The sample taken for sequencing was peripheral blood. The source is a man aged 25-45 years who had recovered from COVID-19. CDR3s include the opening cysteine and the closing phenylalanine or tryptophan. D genes are given only for firm matches. For some rows the clone size is stated as once, few or many, or as a class when expanded; others skip it.

CDR3: CASSSLGLDYGYTF; DNA: TGCGCCAGCAGCTCCTTAGGACTCGACTATGGCTACACCTTC; D: -; length: 14; size: -; J: TRBJ1-2; V: TRBV5-1
CDR3: CASSLVQRDTQYF; DNA: TGTGCCAGCAGTTTGGTTCAACGGGATACGCAGTATTTT; D: -; length: 13; size: -; J: TRBJ2-3; V: TRBV12-3/TRBV12-4
CDR3: CASTPLNYEQYF; DNA: TGTGCCAGCACTCCCCTTAATTACGAGCAGTACTTC; D: -; length: 12; size: -; J: TRBJ2-7; V: TRBV2
CDR3: CASSDPLRGGGTDTQYF; DNA: TGTGCCAGCAGTGACCCCTTAAGGGGGGGCGGCACAGATACGCAGTATTTT; D: -; length: 17; size: -; J: TRBJ2-3; V: TRBV6-1
CDR3: CASSAGQLEETQYF; DNA: TGTGCCAGCTCAGCGGGACAGCTTGAAGAGACCCAGTACTTC; D: -; length: 14; size: once; J: TRBJ2-5; V: TRBV18
CDR3: CASSVGQLGYNEQFF; DNA: TGTGCCAGCAGCGTCGGACAGTTGGGTTACAATGAGCAGTTCTTC; D: -; length: 15; size: once; J: TRBJ2-1; V: TRBV9
CDR3: CASSLSPGDRDYEQYF; DNA: TGCGCCAGCAGCTTATCCCCTGGGGACAGGGATTACGAGCAGTACTTC; D: TRBD1; length: 16; size: -; J: TRBJ2-7; V: TRBV5-1
CDR3: CASSFTAENIQYF; DNA: TGTGCCAGCAGTTTCACAGCTGAAAACATTCAGTACTTC; D: -; length: 13; size: few; J: TRBJ2-4; V: TRBV12-3/TRBV12-4
CDR3: CASSSKGGRRIRAEAFF; DNA: TGTGCCAGTAGTTCCAAGGGAGGCCGGCGGATTAGGGCTGAAGCTTTCTTT; D: -; length: 17; size: -; J: TRBJ1-1; V: TRBV19
CDR3: CASSLAYGAGGYEQYF; DNA: TGTGCCAGCAGCTTAGCCTACGGGGCGGGGGGCTACGAGCAGTACTTC; D: TRBD2; length: 16; size: -; J: TRBJ2-7; V: TRBV11-3
CDR3: CASSPGTGVTGELFF; DNA: TGTGCCAGCAGCCCAGGAACAGGGGTCACCGGGGAGCTGTTTTTT; D: TRBD1; length: 15; size: -; J: TRBJ2-2; V: TRBV7-6
CDR3: CASSLEGKNTEAFF; DNA: TGTGCCAGCAGCTTAGAGGGCAAGAACACTGAAGCTTTCTTT; D: -; length: 14; size: -; J: TRBJ1-1; V: TRBV11-2
CDR3: CASSLQGETQYF; DNA: TGTGCCAGCAGCTTACAGGGTGAGACCCAGTACTTC; D: -; length: 12; size: -; J: TRBJ2-5; V: TRBV7-9
CDR3: CASGQREANTEAFF; DNA: TGTGCCAGCGGCCAGAGGGAAGCGAACACTGAAGCTTTCTTT; D: -; length: 14; size: many; J: TRBJ1-1; V: TRBV27
CDR3: CSASIVLTYEQYF; DNA: TGCAGTGCTAGTATAGTTCTGACCTACGAGCAGTACTTC; D: -; length: 13; size: -; J: TRBJ2-7; V: TRBV20-1
CDR3: CAGSPSSTENYGYTF; DNA: TGTGCCGGCTCGCCGAGCTCGACAGAAAACTATGGCTACACCTTC; D: -; length: 15; size: -; J: TRBJ1-2; V: TRBV18
CDR3: CAWSTVRRADTQYF; DNA: TGTGCCTGGTCCACAGTACGGCGGGCAGATACGCAGTATTTT; D: -; length: 14; size: -; J: TRBJ2-3; V: TRBV30
CDR3: CASSTGFTDTQYF; DNA: TGTGCCAGCAGTACAGGTTTCACAGATACGCAGTATTTT; D: -; length: 13; size: -; J: TRBJ2-3; V: TRBV11-3
CDR3: CASRLTGGTGELFF; DNA: TGTGCCAGCAGACTGACAGGGGGGACCGGGGAGCTGTTTTTT; D: TRBD1; length: 14; size: -; J: TRBJ2-2; V: TRBV7-7
CDR3: CASSLGLAGSSYEQYF; DNA: TGTGCCAGCAGCTTAGGACTAGCGGGCTCCTCCTACGAGCAGTACTTC; D: TRBD2; length: 16; size: -; J: TRBJ2-7; V: TRBV11-2
CDR3: CASSRDGDIQYF; DNA: TGTGCCAGCAGCAGGGATGGAGACATTCAGTACTTC; D: -; length: 12; size: -; J: TRBJ2-4; V: TRBV6-5
CDR3: CASSDSKIYGYTF; DNA: TGTGCCAGCAGTGATTCAAAAATCTATGGCTACACCTTC; D: -; length: 13; size: -; J: TRBJ1-2; V: TRBV2
CDR3: CASSPTRTETEAFF; DNA: TGTGCCAGCTCCCCTACAAGGACAGAAACTGAAGCTTTCTTT; D: -; length: 14; size: -; J: TRBJ1-1; V: TRBV18
CDR3: CASSLRQDTNEKLFF; DNA: TGTGCCAGCAGCCTGCGACAGGACACTAATGAAAAACTGTTTTTT; D: -; length: 15; size: -; J: TRBJ1-4; V: TRBV6-5
CDR3: CASSRVPGKETQYF; DNA: TGTGCCAGTAGTAGGGTTCCGGGAAAGGAGACCCAGTACTTC; D: -; length: 14; size: -; J: TRBJ2-5; V: TRBV19
CDR3: CASSLVSQGHLNTEAFF; DNA: TGTGCCAGCAGCTTAGTTTCTCAGGGACACCTGAACACTGAAGCTTTCTTT; D: -; length: 17; size: -; J: TRBJ1-1; V: TRBV11-2
CDR3: CASSYEEAYGYTF; DNA: TGTGCCAGCAGTTACGAGGAGGCCTATGGCTACACCTTC; D: -; length: 13; size: once; J: TRBJ1-2; V: TRBV6-6
CDR3: CASSYLPQGAGTEAFF; DNA: TGTGCCAGCAGTTACCTACCACAGGGGGCAGGGACTGAAGCTTTCTTT; D: TRBD1; length: 16; size: -; J: TRBJ1-1; V: TRBV6-5
CDR3: CASSYATGSKGNTIYF; DNA: TGTGCCAGCAGTTACGCCACAGGGTCTAAAGGAAACACCATATATTTT; D: -; length: 16; size: -; J: TRBJ1-3; V: TRBV6-6
CDR3: CASSPKGREETQYF; DNA: TGTGCCAGCAGCCCCAAAGGCAGGGAAGAGACCCAGTACTTC; D: -; length: 14; size: once; J: TRBJ2-5; V: TRBV9
CDR3: CSVEVRRQTGELFF; DNA: TGCAGCGTTGAAGTGCGGAGACAGACCGGGGAGCTGTTTTTT; D: -; length: 14; size: -; J: TRBJ2-2; V: TRBV29-1
CDR3: CASSESGYQETQYF; DNA: TGTGCCAGCAGTGAAAGCGGGTACCAAGAGACCCAGTACTTC; D: -; length: 14; size: -; J: TRBJ2-5; V: TRBV6-1
CDR3: CASSLTQGKSETQYF; DNA: TGTGCCAGCAGTCTCACACAGGGGAAGTCGGAGACCCAGTACTTC; D: TRBD1; length: 15; size: -; J: TRBJ2-5; V: TRBV25-1
CDR3: CASNPGMNTEAFF; DNA: TGTGCCAGCAACCCCGGGATGAACACTGAAGCTTTCTTT; D: -; length: 13; size: -; J: TRBJ1-1; V: TRBV6-2/TRBV6-3
CDR3: CASRLRASGGREQFF; DNA: TGCGCCAGCAGGCTTAGGGCTAGCGGGGGGCGTGAGCAGTTCTTC; D: TRBD2; length: 15; size: -; J: TRBJ2-1; V: TRBV5-1
CDR3: CASKSGDTQYF; DNA: TGCGCCAGCAAGTCGGGAGATACGCAGTATTTT; D: -; length: 11; size: -; J: TRBJ2-3; V: TRBV5-1
CDR3: CASSLANQDYYGYTF; DNA: TGTGCCAGCAGCTTGGCCAATCAGGATTACTATGGCTACACCTTC; D: -; length: 15; size: -; J: TRBJ1-2; V: TRBV5-6
CDR3: CASSPPLHRGRIFGYTF; DNA: TGTGCCAGCTCACCACCTCTGCACAGGGGGCGCATTTTTGGCTACACCTTC; D: TRBD1; length: 17; size: -; J: TRBJ1-2; V: TRBV18
CDR3: CASSLKLTLDEQYF; DNA: TGTGCCAGCAGCTTAAAGCTAACGCTTGACGAGCAGTACTTC; D: -; length: 14; size: -; J: TRBJ2-7; V: TRBV11-2
CDR3: CASSQVYGEGFEAFF; DNA: TGTGCCAGCTCACAGGTATACGGGGAAGGCTTTGAAGCTTTCTTT; D: -; length: 15; size: -; J: TRBJ1-1; V: TRBV18
CDR3: CASSPGGGGVVTAFF; DNA: TGTGCCAGCAGCCCTGGGGGGGGCGGCGTAGTGACAGCTTTCTTT; D: -; length: 15; size: once; J: TRBJ1-1; V: TRBV3-1/TRBV3-2
CDR3: CARSVDRGSHEQYF; DNA: TGTGCCAGAAGCGTTGACAGGGGTTCCCACGAGCAGTACTTC; D: TRBD1; length: 14; size: -; J: TRBJ2-7; V: TRBV5-3
CDR3: CASSGPGGTYEQYF; DNA: TGCGCCAGCAGTGGCCCGGGGGGGACCTACGAGCAGTACTTC; D: TRBD2; length: 14; size: -; J: TRBJ2-7; V: TRBV10-1
CDR3: CASSALRGGTEAFF; DNA: TGTGCCAGCAGTGCGCTCAGGGGAGGGACTGAAGCTTTCTTT; D: -; length: 14; size: -; J: TRBJ1-1; V: TRBV2
CDR3: CASSLAGGVYNEQFF; DNA: TGTGCCAGCAGCTTAGCGGGCGGGGTCTACAATGAGCAGTTCTTC; D: -; length: 15; size: -; J: TRBJ2-1; V: TRBV7-2
CDR3: CASSLSRGAAETQYF; DNA: TGTGCCAGCAGCCTTTCTAGGGGCGCAGCGGAGACCCAGTACTTC; D: -; length: 15; size: -; J: TRBJ2-5; V: TRBV5-4
CDR3: CASSPTGSYGELFF; DNA: TGTGCCAGCAGCCCGACAGGGAGTTACGGGGAGCTGTTTTTT; D: TRBD1; length: 14; size: -; J: TRBJ2-2; V: TRBV13
CDR3: CASSPQWAAISNTGELFF; DNA: TGCGCCAGCAGCCCCCAATGGGCAGCCATATCGAACACCGGGGAGCTGTTTTTT; D: -; length: 18; size: -; J: TRBJ2-2; V: TRBV5-1
CDR3: CASSLYGDTQYF; DNA: TGTGCCAGCAGCTTATACGGAGATACGCAGTATTTT; D: -; length: 12; size: few; J: TRBJ2-3; V: TRBV7-2
CDR3: CASSRRINYEQYF; DNA: TGTGCCAGCAGTAGGAGGATAAACTACGAGCAGTACTTC; D: -; length: 13; size: -; J: TRBJ2-7; V: TRBV2
CDR3: CASSVGGGTYEQYF; DNA: TGTGCCAGCAGCGTAGGGGGAGGTACCTACGAGCAGTACTTC; D: -; length: 14; size: -; J: TRBJ2-7; V: TRBV9
CDR3: CASSLRPSAGELFF; DNA: TGCGCCAGCAGCCTGCGCCCTAGCGCCGGGGAGCTGTTTTTT; D: -; length: 14; size: -; J: TRBJ2-2; V: TRBV5-1
CDR3: CASSLTGDLVAFF; DNA: TGCGCCAGCAGCTTGACAGGGGACCTTGTGGCTTTCTTT; D: TRBD1; length: 13; size: -; J: TRBJ1-1; V: TRBV5-1
CDR3: CASSYGGQGAGGYTF; DNA: TGTGCCAGCAGTTATGGGGGGCAGGGGGCGGGAGGCTACACCTTC; D: TRBD1; length: 15; size: -; J: TRBJ1-2; V: TRBV28
CDR3: CASSEGGGRQTQYF; DNA: TGTGCCAGCAGTGAAGGCGGGGGCAGGCAGACCCAGTACTTC; D: -; length: 14; size: -; J: TRBJ2-5; V: TRBV2